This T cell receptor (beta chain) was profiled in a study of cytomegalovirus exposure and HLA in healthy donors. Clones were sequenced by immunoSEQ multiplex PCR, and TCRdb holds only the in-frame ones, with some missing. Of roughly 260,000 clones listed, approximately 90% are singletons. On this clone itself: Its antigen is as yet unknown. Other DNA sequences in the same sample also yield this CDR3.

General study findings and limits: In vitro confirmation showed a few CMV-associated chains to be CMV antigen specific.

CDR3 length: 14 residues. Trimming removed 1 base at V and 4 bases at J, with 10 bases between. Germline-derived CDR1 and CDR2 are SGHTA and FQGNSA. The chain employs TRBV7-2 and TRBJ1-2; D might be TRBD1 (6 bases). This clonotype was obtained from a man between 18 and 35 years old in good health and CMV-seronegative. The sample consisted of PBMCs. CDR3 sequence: CASSLGGQPYGYTF. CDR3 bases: TGTGCCAGCAGCTTAGGCGGACAGCCCTATGGCTACACCTTC. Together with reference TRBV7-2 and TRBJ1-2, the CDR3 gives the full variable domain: GAGVSQSPSNKVTEKGKDVELRCDPISGHTALYWYRQSLGQGLEFLIYFQGNSAPDKSGLPSDRFSAERTGGSVSTLTIQRTQQEDSAVYLCASSLGGQPYGYTFGSGTRLTVV.